This TCR beta chain was recovered during a study of metastatic and nonmetastatic thyroid tumors. Findings of the study overall: Versus benign nodules, malignant thyroid tumors reportedly had significantly higher TCR beta diversity, in blood and tumor.

Looked up from germline, CDR1 is GTSNPN and CDR2 is SVGIG (reference sequence). The CDR3 has 16 residues. The V segment lost 1 base and the J segment 2 bases; nucleotides outside the gene matches: 8. This clone was seen repeatedly, ten times or more. Its target is unknown. TCRdb re-called clones via MiXCR from the PCR reads. The sample lists about 69,000 clones; around 14% were seen once. Treatment of any kind had been given to no patient before thyroid surgery. The chain uses TRBV30 and TRBJ1-3; TRBD1 agrees at 7 bases. The material sequenced was blood. The sequence came from a male donor with papillary thyroid cancer or a benign thyroid nodule (not recorded which). Some clones in this sample may be carry-over from other donors' samples. The CDR3 nucleotides read TGTGCCTGGAGTGGGGGAAGACAGGGTACTGGAAACACCATATATTTT. This sequence encodes CAWSGGRQGTGNTIYF.